Each of the 13 T cell receptor beta chains below was sequenced from the same sample in a study of shared clonotypes between healthy human individuals. CD8 cells classed as naive were CD45RO-negative and positively selected for CCR7, excluding terminally differentiated effector memory CD45RA+ cells. The assay was immunoSEQ multiplex PCR, and TCRdb's table has in-frame clones only and misses some. The sample includes millions of clones, about 95% of them seen just once. Source material: naive CD8+ T cells sorted from blood. The receptors derive from a man aged 18 to 30 in good health.

The V call is TRBV7-2, the J call TRBJ2-5; 11 bases are shared with TRBD1. Germline CDR1 is SGHTA and CDR2 is FQGNSA. Trimming at V came to 3 bases and at J to 4 bases, leaving 4 bases not matched to a gene. CDR3 length equals 15 residues. CDR3: CASSFAGTGGETQYF. DNA for the CDR3: TGTGCCAGCAGCTTCGCCGGGACAGGGGGAGAGACCCAGTACTTC.

V usage is TRBV27 and J usage is TRBJ2-1; D may be TRBD1 or TRBD2 (6 bases each). Germline V gene lookup returns CDR1 MNHEY and CDR2 SMNVEV (reference sequence). V lost 2 bases, J lost 9 bases, and 20 bases lay in between. The CDR3 spans 16 residues. The chain's CDR3 is CASSLPPRGAKIEQFF. CDR3 DNA: TGTGCCAGCAGTTTACCCCCAAGGGGGGCGAAGATTGAGCAGTTCTTC.

This clone was observed once. The V and J genes are TRBV11-3 and TRBJ2-3; TRBD2 aligns across 7 bases. Losses at the gene ends were 6 bases for V and 0 bases for J; bases not matched to a gene: 0. The germline V gene has CDR1 SGHNT and CDR2 YENEEA. The CDR3 runs 13 residues. The DNA of the CDR3 is TGTGCCAGCAGGGGGGGGAGCACAGATACGCAGTATTTT. Residues: CASRGGSTDTQYF.

This chain joins TRBV28 and TRBJ2-2, with 10 nucleotides matching TRBD2. The CDR3 is 15 residues long. V lost 5 bases and J lost 5; bases outside the gene matches: 5. In germline, CDR1 is MDHEN, CDR2 SYDVKM. The DNA for the CDR3 is TGTGCCAGCAGTCCGTCTAGCGGGAGAACCGGGGAGCTGTTTTTT. The encoded protein is CASSPSSGRTGELFF.

The V call is TRBV19, the J call TRBJ2-3, with 7 bases aligning to TRBD2. The germline CDR1 and CDR2 sequences are LNHDA and SQIVND (reference sequence). The length of the CDR3 is 15 residues. After removal of 6 bases from V and 1 base from J, the junction contained 7 bases not matched to a gene. The CDR3 DNA sequence: TGTGCCAGTAGATCTAGCGGTTTGGGCACAGATACGCAGTATTTT. It encodes CASRSSGLGTDTQYF.

The J gene is TRBJ2-7, the V gene TRBV7-6; the match to TRBD1 covers 11 bases. The germline CDR1 and CDR2 sequences are SGHVS and FNYEAQ. With V trimmed by 1 base and J by 3 bases, 5 bases remained unmatched. This CDR3 has 16 residues. For the CDR3, the DNA is TGTGCCAGCAGCTTAGAGCCAGGGACAGGGGGCTACGAGCAGTACTTC. Translating gives CASSLEPGTGGYEQYF.

The chain recombines TRBV21-1 with TRBJ2-7; the table assigns TRBD2, which was not confirmed against the DNA. TRBV21-1 is recorded as a pseudogene. The CDR3 is 16 amino acids. The CDR3 protein is CASSKAEASGKYEQYF. The CDR3 coding sequence is TGTGCCAGCAGCAAAGCAGAGGCTAGCGGGAAATACGAGCAGTACTTC.

The chain joins TRBV7-9 to TRBJ2-3, with D possibly TRBD2 on 6 matching bases. Trimming left V 7 bases short and J 2 bases short, with 16 bases between. CDR3 length: 15 residues. Looked up from germline, CDR1 is SEHNR and CDR2 is FQNEAQ (reference sequence). DNA for the CDR3: TGTGCCAGCACCAAGGGGCGGGAATTCACAGATACGCAGTATTTT. Protein product: CASTKGREFTDTQYF.

The chain links TRBV2 to TRBJ2-7; 10 nucleotides align to TRBD1. The CDR3 is 14 amino acids. Germline values: CDR1 SNHLY, CDR2 FYNNEI. Trimming removed 7 bases from V and 6 bases from J; junction bases left unmatched: 9. The CDR3 region is CASKPGQGLVEQYF. The CDR3 region has the DNA TGTGCCAGCAAGCCGGGACAGGGGTTAGTCGAGCAGTACTTC.

This sequence joins TRBV6-6 and TRBJ2-5, with TRBD1 matching 10 bases. Germline trimming cut 8 bases from V and 6 bases from J; bases unmatched to any gene: 6. The CDR3 loop spans 13 amino acids. From germline, CDR1 is MNHNY and CDR2 SVGAGI (reference sequence). For the CDR3, the DNA is TGTGCCAGCGGAGACAGGGGGCAAAAGACCCAGTACTTC. It codes for CASGDRGQKTQYF.

This clone was observed a single time. This specimen includes other DNA sequences encoding the same CDR3. The V call is TRBV6-5, the J call TRBJ1-5; D call uncertain. Germline values: CDR1 MNHEY, CDR2 SVGAGI. The CDR3 totals 13 residues. V was pared by 2 bases and J by 7 bases, with 9 bases between. The CDR3 spells CASSYGLEQPQHF. In nucleotides, the CDR3 is TGTGCCAGCAGTTACGGTCTGGAGCAGCCCCAGCATTTT.

This CDR3 reads CASSFRPQPQHF. The CDR3 DNA reads as TGTGCCAGCAGTTTTCGGCCTCAGCCCCAGCATTTT. The chain carries TRBV28 and TRBJ1-5, with no clear D. CDR1 and CDR2 from the germline V gene are MDHEN and SYDVKM. Deletions cut 3 bases from V and 6 bases from J, with 6 bases between. The CDR3 covers 12 residues.

As for this clone: The same CDR3 also results from other DNA sequences found in this sample. The chain is built from TRBV29-1 and TRBJ2-7, with 9 bases aligning to TRBD1. The J segment lost 6 bases and the V segment lost 6 bases, leaving 9 bases of the junction unmatched. This CDR3 region has 13 residues. Per the germline V gene, CDR1 is SQVTM and CDR2 is ANQGSEA. CDR3 coding DNA: TGCAGCGTGGGGCGGACAGGGGTGGGCGAGCAGTACTTC. As protein: CSVGRTGVGEQYF.